Each of the 30 T cell receptor beta chains below was sequenced from the same sample in a study of blood T cells in healthy people across ages. Sample-barcoded 5' priming and a J-beta primer mix drove a second PCR of about 6 to 12 cycles. TCRdb reanalysed the 5' RACE reads using MiXCR and keeps one entry per CDR3 protein. Of fewer than 2,000,000 distinct CDR3 sequences in the sample, more than 35% were seen once. Sequencing was carried out using blood. The receptor source for this set is a human donor in good health.

This clonotype has more than one count but fewer than ten. J is TRBJ2-7 and V is TRBV5-5, with TRBD2 matching 8 bases. J lost 1 base, V lost 2 bases, and 8 bases had no gene match. In germline, CDR1 is SGHKS, CDR2 YYEKEE (reference sequence). CDR3 length: 16 residues. This CDR3 is CASSFGPSGFSYEQYF. Here the CDR3 DNA reads TGTGCCAGCAGCTTCGGACCTAGCGGGTTTTCCTACGAGCAGTACTTC.

This chain joins TRBV6-2 or TRBV6-3 and TRBJ2-4; 11 bases agree with TRBD1. The CDR3 runs 15 residues. J lost 7 bases, V lost 6 bases, and 8 bases had no gene match. Germline values: CDR1 MNHEY, CDR2 SVGEGT. This chain's CDR3 is CASSQDRGRRNIQYF. The DNA for the CDR3 is TGTGCCAGCAGCCAGGACAGGGGGCGCAGGAACATTCAGTACTTC.

V and J are TRBV7-9 and TRBJ1-5; 7 bases match TRBD1. Germline CDR1 and CDR2: SEHNR and FQNEAQ (reference sequence). This CDR3 has 14 amino acids. The junction had 7 bases not matched to a gene; V was cut back by 5 bases and J by 6 bases. CDR3 nucleotides: TGTGCCAGCAGCCTAGGGGACAGCCGTCAGCCCCAGCATTTT. The encoded protein is CASSLGDSRQPQHF.

The chain has TRBV20-1 and TRBJ2-5; D unresolved. Germline loops: CDR1 DFQATT, CDR2 SNEGSKA (reference sequence). The CDR3 runs 15 residues. With 2 bases removed from V and 4 bases from J, the gap between germline ends came to 17 bases. The DNA of the CDR3 is TGCAGTGCTAGAAACCCGGAACTGGTAGGAGAGACCCAGTACTTC. It codes for CSARNPELVGETQYF.

This clonotype was recorded at least ten times. Germline and junction disagree at one end, which may indicate a read error. The chain has TRBV4-3 and TRBJ2-7; D is possibly TRBD1 (6 bases). The CDR3 runs to 14 residues. Germline V lookup: CDR1 LGHNA, CDR2 YSLEER. CDR3 loop: CASSQSDSSYEQYF. As DNA, the CDR3 is TGTGCCAGCAGCCAGTCGGACAGTTCCTACGAGCAGTACTTC.

This clonotype was detected a few times. The chain carries TRBV11-1 and TRBJ2-1; 13 bases are a match to TRBD2. From germline, CDR1 is SGHAT and CDR2 FQDESV (reference sequence). The trim removed 2 bases at V and 0 bases at J, leaving 16 bases unmatched. This CDR3 is built from 22 residues. Here the CDR3 DNA reads TGTGCCAGCAGCTTAAGGAGGGGGGGGACTAGCGGGACCGAAAGCTCCTACAATGAGCAGTTCTTC. The encoded protein is CASSLRRGGTSGTESSYNEQFF.

This clonotype was seen only a few times. This chain connects TRBV2 to TRBJ2-6; possibly TRBD2 for D (5 bases). The CDR3 is 16 residues long. Germline V gives CDR1 SNHLY, CDR2 FYNNEI. The germline V and J ends were trimmed by 7 bases and 1 base, with 14 bases remaining between them. The CDR3 protein is CASTRVILSGANVLTF. CDR3 sequence (DNA): TGTGCCAGCACGAGGGTAATACTTTCTGGGGCCAACGTCCTGACTTTC.

CDR3 in DNA: TGTGCCATCAGCGGGAGGGCAGGAACGAACACTGAAGCTTTCTTT. It yields the protein CAISGRAGTNTEAFF. The rearrangement joins TRBV10-3 to TRBJ1-1; D uncertain. CDR3 length: 15 amino acids. The germline V and J ends were trimmed by 6 bases and 1 base, with 15 bases remaining between them. CDR1 and CDR2 (germline): ENHRY, SYGVKD.

The rearrangement links TRBV5-1 to TRBJ2-5, with 7 bases identical to TRBD2. Germline loops: CDR1 SGHRS, CDR2 YFSETQ. The CDR3 totals 16 residues. The trim removed 3 bases at V and 3 bases at J, leaving 11 bases unmatched. Here the CDR3 reads CASSSGLDGGKETQYF. The CDR3 coding sequence is TGCGCCAGCAGCTCCGGACTAGACGGGGGGAAAGAGACCCAGTACTTC.

In regard to this clonotype: Given a much more abundant clone one base away, this may be a read error. The V gene is TRBV13, the J gene TRBJ2-4; unclear D gene. The CDR3 consists of 13 residues. Germline-derived CDR1 and CDR2 are PRHDT and FYEKMQ (reference sequence). V lost 0 bases, J lost 13 bases, and 13 bases lay in between. The CDR3 here is CASSLGSHNEQYF. The CDR3 coding sequence is TGTGCCAGCAGCTTAGGCTCCCACAATGAGCAGTACTTC.

The chain links TRBV6-1 to TRBJ1-1, with a possible D match to TRBD1 (5 bases). CDR1 is MNHNS, CDR2 SASEGT, per germline. The CDR3 is 14 residues long. Trimming left V 7 bases short and J 4 bases short, with 16 bases between. The CDR3 DNA follows: TGTGCCAGCAAGTGGGGACGGGGGACCACTGAAGCTTTCTTT. Its translation is CASKWGRGTTEAFF.

A few counts support this clonotype. In nucleotides, the CDR3 is TGCGCCAGCAGCGGGTGGATCTCCAATGAGCAGTTCTTC. Translated: CASSGWISNEQFF. This chain uses TRBV4-3 with TRBJ2-1; D is unclear. This CDR3 is built from 13 residues. Germline V lookup: CDR1 LGHNA, CDR2 YSLEER. The ends were cut back, 5 bases at V and 6 bases at J, with 11 bases in the middle.

The chain uses TRBV6-5 and TRBJ2-3; weak D call: TRBD1 (5 bases). V dropped 7 bases and J dropped 3 bases, with 14 bases sitting between them. This CDR3 has 14 residues. Germline V gives CDR1 MNHEY, CDR2 SVGAGI. CDR3 region: CASNDRRGTDTQYF. The CDR3 DNA sequence: TGTGCCAGCAATGACAGACGAGGTACAGATACGCAGTATTTT.

This clonotype has more than one count but fewer than ten. This sequence joins TRBV3-1 and TRBJ1-2; D not certain. V lost 7 bases to trimming and J lost 4 bases, with 22 bases between them. The germline gives CDR1 LGHDT, CDR2 YNNKEL (reference sequence). The CDR3 covers 16 residues. CDR3 nucleotide sequence: TGTGCCAGCACCCTCGAGGCCACTCCCGATCGCTATGGCTACACCTTC. Amino acid sequence: CASTLEATPDRYGYTF.

Note on this clonotype: Compared with germline, one end of the junction differs, possibly owing to a read error. The chain uses TRBV7-2 and TRBJ1-2; D is possibly TRBD1 (5 bases). The germline V gene has CDR1 SGHTA and CDR2 FQGNSA. There are 13 residues in the CDR3. This chain's CDR3 is CARSLGGVVGYTF. CDR3 DNA sequence: TGTGCCCGCAGCTTAGGAGGGGTGGTAGGCTACACCTTC.

This clonotype was counted between two and nine times. The chain is built from TRBV20-1 and TRBJ2-5; weak D call: TRBD1 (5 bases). V was cut by 6 bases and J by 4 bases, with 24 bases left in between. CDR1 is DFQATT, CDR2 SNEGSKA, per germline (reference sequence). This CDR3 has 16 residues. For the CDR3, the DNA is TGCAGTGCCTCCCCAATTAACCGACAGACCTCAGAGACCCAGTACTTC. Amino acids: CSASPINRQTSETQYF.

This clonotype was seen only once. The chain couples TRBV7-6 to TRBJ1-2; TRBD1 matches 7 bases. CDR3 size: 14 residues. The junction had 15 bases not matched to a gene; V was cut back by 8 bases and J by 9 bases. Germline V lookup: CDR1 SGHVS, CDR2 FNYEAQ. The CDR3 nucleotides read TGTGCCAGCGGAGGGACAGCCACGCCAGCGAGCTACACCTTC. Protein sequence: CASGGTATPASYTF.

The chain recombines TRBV20-1 with TRBJ1-2; 7 bases line up with TRBD1. The CDR3 totals 16 residues. Per germline, CDR1 DFQATT and CDR2 SNEGSKA (reference sequence). J lost 5 bases, V lost 5 bases, and 17 bases had no gene match. CDR3 coding DNA: TGCAGTGCTCTAGACAGGGATCAGGGGTATGTGTATGGCTACACCTTC. Amino acid sequence: CSALDRDQGYVYGYTF.

The chain uses TRBV7-2 and TRBJ2-1; 7 bases fit TRBD2. Losses at the gene ends were 4 bases for V and 8 bases for J; bases not matched to a gene: 11. The V gene's germline CDR1 is SGHTA and CDR2 FQGNSA. The CDR3 runs to 15 residues. Written as DNA, the CDR3 is TGTGCCAGCAGCTCTCGACTAGCCTCTAGGGATGAGCAGTTCTTC. Translation gives CASSSRLASRDEQFF.

V is TRBV9 and J is TRBJ2-3, with D unresolved. The V and J ends lost 6 bases and 3 bases respectively, with 14 bases between them. Germline lookup yields CDR1 SGDLS and CDR2 YYNGEE. This CDR3 region has 14 residues. As DNA, the CDR3 is TGTGCCAGCACCCAATCTGTGGGGACAGATACGCAGTATTTT. This translates into CASTQSVGTDTQYF.

Remarks on this clonotype: The CDR3 does not end in the conserved phenylalanine or tryptophan, so this is likely a read error. CDR3 amino acids: CAISEGYSDTQYC. The CDR3 coding sequence is TGTGCCATCAGTGAAGGCTATTCGGATACGCAGTATTGT. V and J are TRBV10-3 and TRBJ2-3; D is unclear. Deletions cut 3 bases from V and 6 bases from J, with 10 bases between. Per the germline V gene, CDR1 is ENHRY and CDR2 is SYGVKD. This CDR3 is built from 13 residues.

As for this clonotype: A much larger clone sits a single nucleotide away, making a read error possible. The chain links TRBV12-3 or TRBV12-4 to TRBJ1-4; 8 nucleotides line up with TRBD1. This CDR3 comprises 14 residues. CDR3 bases: TGTGCCAGCAGTTTAGGACAGGGGAGGGAAAAACCGTTTTTT. Encoded protein: CASSLGQGREKPFF.

The V gene is TRBV12-3 or TRBV12-4, the J gene TRBJ2-4, with TRBD2 matching over 9 bases. With 7 bases clipped from V and 3 bases from J, the junction kept 4 bases outside the gene matches. This CDR3 is 14 amino acids long. The CDR3 DNA sequence: TGTGCCAGCACCAGAGCGGGGGGCAAAAACATTCAGTACTTC. Encoded protein: CASTRAGGKNIQYF.

The genes are TRBV15 and TRBJ1-2; D not resolved. Germline V gene lookup returns CDR1 LNHNV and CDR2 YYDKDF (reference sequence). The CDR3 is 13 residues long. V dropped 4 bases and J dropped 8 bases, with 14 bases sitting between them. This CDR3 is CATSTLLNKGYTF. The CDR3 nucleotides read TGTGCCACCAGCACCCTCCTCAATAAGGGCTACACCTTC.

This chain joins TRBV6-2 or TRBV6-3 and TRBJ2-1; 8 positions agree with TRBD2. Germline CDR1 is MNHEY and CDR2 is SVGEGT. The length of the CDR3 is 17 residues. The trim removed 2 bases at V and 5 bases at J, leaving 11 bases unmatched. The CDR3, as DNA: TGTGCCAGCAGTTACCTAGGCCGGGGGGGCCCTCACAATGAGCAGTTCTTC. Translating gives CASSYLGRGGPHNEQFF.

J is TRBJ1-2 and V is TRBV6-5, with a possible D match to TRBD1 (5 bases). The V gene lost 2 bases and the J gene lost 7 bases, with 20 bases spanning the gap. The CDR3 sequence is 16 residues long. Germline V lookup: CDR1 MNHEY, CDR2 SVGAGI. CDR3 sequence reads: CASSYRSGVMTGGYTF. As DNA, the CDR3 is TGTGCCAGCAGTTACCGGTCGGGGGTGATGACGGGTGGCTACACCTTC.

V gene TRBV10-3 combines with J gene TRBJ1-1; TRBD1 is a possible D gene (6 bases). CDR3 length: 14 amino acids. V gave up 2 bases and J gave up 6 bases, with 13 bases separating them. Germline lookup yields CDR1 ENHRY and CDR2 SYGVKD. The CDR3 loop is CAISERGGIAEAFF. The CDR3 DNA is TGTGCCATCAGTGAGAGAGGGGGGATCGCTGAAGCTTTCTTT.

CDR3 loop: CASRHRDSTPYEQYF. CDR3 coding DNA: TGTGCCAGCAGGCACAGGGACTCGACCCCCTACGAGCAGTACTTC. This chain connects TRBV6-1 to TRBJ2-7; D possibly uses TRBD1 or TRBD2 (6 bases each). CDR1 is MNHNS, CDR2 SASEGT, per germline. This CDR3 comprises 15 residues. V shed 6 bases and J shed 2 bases, with 17 bases lying between them.

This clonotype was detected only a few times. The chain recombines TRBV12-5 with TRBJ2-4, with 7 nucleotides matching TRBD1. The better agreement between TRBJ2-7 and the DNA end casts doubt on the J call. CDR3 length: 14 residues. Looked up from germline, CDR1 is LGHNT and CDR2 is FRNRAP. CDR3 coding DNA: TGTGCTAGTGGTTTCTGGGACAGTCCCTACGAGCAGTACTTC. Its translation is CASGFWDSPYEQYF.

The chain joins TRBV6-2 or TRBV6-3 to TRBJ2-3; no clear D. Trimming pared 3 bases from V and 1 base from J, leaving 11 bases between. The CDR3 extends over 15 amino acids. CDR1 and CDR2 (germline): MNHEY, SVGEGT. CDR3 loop: CASSYRPDGTDTQYF. The CDR3 DNA is TGTGCCAGCAGTTATCGTCCGGACGGCACAGATACGCAGTATTTT.